This is a list of T cell receptor beta chains from one sample in a study of CD8+CD57+ T cells in acquired aplastic anemia. TCRdb re-derived calls from the reads in MiXCR, one entry per CDR3 protein. This sample has about 180,000 distinct CDR3 sequences, with under 55% found just once. The sample was sorted CD4+, CD8+, or CD8+CD57+ T cells (not recorded which) from PBMCs. The receptors here all came from a human donor in good health. CDR3s include the opening cysteine and the closing phenylalanine or tryptophan. D genes are given only for firm matches. A row's size may be missing; if present it is once, few, many or a size class.

>TRBJ2-1|TRBV20-1|NA|many
CSARDLSASSYNEQFF
TGCAGTGCTAGAGATTTGTCTGCTAGCTCCTACAATGAGCAGTTCTTC
>TRBJ1-2|TRBV2|NA|few
CASSDDSLNYGYTF
TGTGCCAGCAGTGACGACAGCCTTAACTATGGCTACACCTTC
>TRBJ2-7|TRBV10-2|TRBD2|NA
CASSDSGGVAHEQYF
TGCGCCAGCAGTGACAGTGGGGGGGTCGCCCACGAGCAGTACTTC
>TRBJ2-5|TRBV5-1|NA|NA
CASSSSGTKETQYF
TGCGCCAGCAGCTCCTCCGGGACCAAAGAGACCCAGTACTTC
>TRBJ2-1|TRBV2|TRBD1|NA
CASRSGTASYNEQFF
TGTGCCAGCAGATCCGGGACAGCTTCCTACAATGAGCAGTTCTTC
>TRBJ2-7|TRBV6-1|NA|NA
CASSEAVGGGISYEQYF
TGTGCCAGCAGTGAAGCGGTCGGAGGCGGGATAAGCTACGAGCAGTACTTC
>TRBJ2-5|TRBV5-1|NA|NA
CASSLEIRETQYF
TGCGCCAGCAGCTTGGAAATTAGGGAGACCCAGTACTTC
>TRBJ2-4|TRBV6-5|NA|many
CASSYNYIQYF
TGTGCCAGCAGTTACAACTACATTCAGTACTTC
>TRBJ2-3|TRBV11-1|TRBD2|NA
CASSLARLAGNTDTQYF
TGTGCCAGCAGCTTAGCAAGACTAGCGGGCAACACAGATACGCAGTATTTT
>TRBJ2-7|TRBV18|TRBD2|NA
CASSPGRASYEQYF
TGTGCCAGCTCACCCGGGAGGGCTTCCTACGAGCAGTACTTC
>TRBJ2-2|TRBV4-1|NA|few
CASSYRGGTGELFF
TGCGCCAGCAGCTACAGGGGGGGCACCGGGGAGCTGTTTTTT
>TRBJ2-7|TRBV3-1|NA|few
CASSQEARDYEQYF
TGTGCCAGCAGCCAAGAGGCCAGGGACTACGAGCAGTACTTC
>TRBJ2-7|TRBV14|NA|many
CASSRTVYEQYF
TGTGCCAGCAGCCGAACAGTTTACGAGCAGTACTTC
>TRBJ2-3|TRBV12-3/TRBV12-4|TRBD2|many
CASRLAGVQDTQYF
TGTGCCAGCAGGTTAGCGGGAGTGCAAGATACGCAGTATTTT
>TRBJ2-3|TRBV5-6|NA|many
CASSLSWGLTDTQYF
TGTGCCAGCAGCTTGAGCTGGGGGCTCACAGATACGCAGTATTTT
>TRBJ2-1|TRBV11-2|TRBD2|many
CASSFSRLAGRHLYNEQFF
TGTGCCAGCAGCTTTAGTAGGTTAGCGGGACGTCACCTATACAATGAGCAGTTCTTC
>TRBJ1-1|TRBV5-1|TRBD1|NA
CASSLAGTGKNTEAFF
TGCGCCAGCAGCTTGGCCGGGACAGGAAAGAACACTGAAGCTTTCTTT
>TRBJ2-1|TRBV19|TRBD2|many
CASSPRGLANEQFF
TGTGCCAGTAGTCCCCGGGGACTAGCGAATGAGCAGTTCTTC
>TRBJ1-1|TRBV6-2/TRBV6-3|NA|NA
CASSYQGQNTEAFF
TGTGCCAGCAGTTACCAGGGACAAAACACTGAAGCTTTCTTT
>TRBJ1-2|TRBV27|TRBD1|many
CASKRLGQGGYGYTF
TGTGCCAGCAAGAGGCTAGGACAGGGAGGGTATGGCTACACCTTC
>TRBJ2-1|TRBV24-1|NA|many
CATSDVTRGVYEQFF
TGTGCCACCAGTGATGTGACAAGGGGAGTATATGAGCAGTTCTTC
>TRBJ2-1|TRBV11-3|NA|many
CASSSDYTNNEQFF
TGTGCCAGCAGCTCCGACTACACCAACAATGAGCAGTTCTTC
>TRBJ1-2|TRBV20-1|TRBD1|NA
CSARDLGTDYGYTF
TGCAGTGCTAGAGATCTAGGGACAGACTATGGCTACACCTTC
>TRBJ2-1|TRBV29-1|NA|few
CSVEGGREWFF
TGCAGCGTTGAAGGGGGGCGGGAGTGGTTCTTC
>TRBJ2-7|TRBV7-9|NA|few
CASSLPHYEQYF
TGTGCCAGCAGCTTACCCCACTACGAGCAGTACTTC
>TRBJ1-2|TRBV20-1|NA|NA
CSARPVYGYTF
TGCAGTGCTAGACCGGTATATGGCTACACCTTC
>TRBJ1-4|TRBV4-2|NA|NA
CASSQGGELFF
TGTGCCAGCAGCCAAGGTGGGGAACTGTTTTTT
>TRBJ2-7|TRBV20-1|TRBD2|NA
CSTSGRVDEQYF
TGCAGTACTAGCGGGAGGGTCGACGAGCAGTACTTC
>TRBJ2-7|TRBV27|NA|NA
CASSFAGSDLHEQYF
TGTGCCAGCAGTTTTGCCGGGTCAGACCTCCACGAGCAGTACTTC
>TRBJ1-6|TRBV19|NA|NA
CASSIDGRSSYNSPLHF
TGTGCCAGTAGTATAGACGGCAGGAGCTCCTATAATTCACCCCTCCACTTT
>TRBJ2-7|TRBV7-9|TRBD1|once
CASSPDRDEQDF
TGTGCCAGCAGCCCCGACAGGGACGAGCAGGACTTC
>TRBJ2-2|TRBV3-1|NA|NA
CASSQQGGTGELFF
TGTGCCAGCAGCCAACAGGGGGGAACCGGGGAGCTGTTTTTT
>TRBJ2-1|TRBV7-8|NA|many
CASSRMGAVVNEQFF
TGTGCCAGCAGCCGGATGGGGGCCGTGGTCAATGAGCAGTTCTTC
>TRBJ1-3|TRBV12-3/TRBV12-4|NA|many
CASSFAGNTIYF
TGTGCCAGCAGTTTCGCTGGAAACACCATATATTTT
>TRBJ1-1|TRBV2|NA|NA
CATKLGTEAFF
TGTGCCACCAAACTAGGGACTGAAGCTTTCTTT
>TRBJ1-2|TRBV6-1|NA|many
CASRPRARANYGYTF
TGTGCCAGCAGGCCCAGGGCAAGGGCTAACTATGGCTACACCTTC
>TRBJ2-1|TRBV15|TRBD2|NA
CATRDERGGRNEQFF
TGTGCCACCAGGGACGAACGGGGGGGCCGAAATGAGCAGTTCTTC
>TRBJ2-3|TRBV10-3|NA|NA
CAIRDSRGDTQYF
TGTGCCATCAGGGACAGCCGGGGAGATACGCAGTATTTT
>TRBJ2-1|TRBV30|NA|few
CAWSVWGGEEQFF
TGTGCCTGGAGTGTATGGGGCGGAGAGGAGCAGTTCTTC
>TRBJ2-2|TRBV6-2/TRBV6-3|TRBD2|many
CASMPQLATGVLFF
TGTGCCAGCATGCCCCAACTAGCGACCGGGGTGCTGTTTTTT
>TRBJ2-7|TRBV19|NA|NA
CASSIRLTYEQYF
TGTGCCAGTAGTATACGCCTCACCTACGAGCAGTACTTC
>TRBJ2-2|TRBV9|TRBD2|NA
CASSQVTRGGGGELFF
TGTGCCAGCAGCCAAGTCACGCGGGGGGGCGGCGGGGAGCTGTTTTTT
>TRBJ1-6|TRBV7-2|TRBD1|many
CASSHQDRVYNSPLHF
TGTGCCAGCAGCCATCAGGACAGGGTCTATAATTCACCCCTCCACTTT
>TRBJ1-5|TRBV12-3/TRBV12-4|NA|many
CASSSGFNQPQHF
TGTGCCAGCAGTTCGGGGTTCAATCAGCCCCAGCATTTT
>TRBJ2-5|TRBV20-1|NA|many
CSARLQGKRETQYF
TGCAGTGCTAGATTGCAGGGGAAACGCGAGACCCAGTACTTC
>TRBJ2-7|TRBV19|TRBD1|NA
CASSTGTGTYEQYF
TGTGCCAGTTCGACCGGGACAGGGACCTACGAGCAGTACTTC
>TRBJ2-1|TRBV19|NA|NA
CASMVVGRGGNEQFF
TGTGCCAGTATGGTCGTGGGCCGCGGCGGGAATGAGCAGTTCTTC
>TRBJ2-5|TRBV10-3|NA|NA
CAISERAGGETQHF
TGTGCCATCAGTGAAAGGGCAGGTGGGGAGACCCAGCACTTC
>TRBJ2-1|TRBV7-3|NA|many
CASSLWAADEQFF
TGTGCCAGCAGCTTGTGGGCGGCCGATGAGCAGTTCTTC
>TRBJ2-7|TRBV7-9|NA|many
CASSLGDGSYEQYF
TGTGCCAGCAGCTTAGGCGACGGCTCCTACGAGCAGTACTTC
>TRBJ2-1|TRBV10-3|TRBD2|NA
CAISERTSAKHDEQFF
TGTGCCATCAGTGAGCGGACTAGCGCGAAGCACGATGAGCAGTTCTTC
>TRBJ1-2|TRBV24-1|NA|NA
CATSESDYYGYTF
TGTGCCACCAGTGAATCAGATTACTATGGCTACACCTTC
>TRBJ2-7|TRBV2|NA|many
CASRGNGYYEQYF
TGTGCCAGCAGGGGGAATGGCTACTACGAGCAGTACTTC
>TRBJ2-1|TRBV10-3|NA|NA
CAISAFLWGDNKQFF
TGTGCCATCAGTGCTTTCCTTTGGGGCGACAATAAGCAGTTCTTC
>TRBJ2-7|TRBV5-8|NA|NA
CASSIRGLAYEQYF
TGTGCCAGCAGCATCAGGGGTCTTGCCTACGAGCAGTACTTC